This TCR beta chain is from a study of human T cells and chemical hapten exposure. At the level of the study: Doses of diphenylcyclopropenone went to the patients' scalps weekly throughout the roughly 24-week study.

Time point meaning: patch test 3, about 24 weeks after DPC sensitization. Specified treatment: therapeutic diphenylcyclopropenone sensitization with weekly scalp DPC. This clonotype was picked up a small number of times. Its antigen is undetermined. The CDR3 extends over 15 amino acids. V gave up 2 bases and J gave up 5 bases, with 16 bases separating them. Germline V gene sequence: CDR1 SNHLY, CDR2 FYNNEI. Broader study findings: The donors suffered from alopecia, so their immune response may not match that of healthy people.

The library attached unique molecular identifiers to individual cDNA molecules. TCRdb used MiXCR to reprocess the RACE reads, holding one entry per CDR3 protein. Here the sample spans about 120,000 distinct CDR3 sequences, 10% to 12% being singletons. The chain links TRBV2 to TRBJ2-7, with a weak D call TRBD1 (6 bases). The sequence was collected from a woman aged 45-65 years with alopecia areata. Some clones in this sample may be carry-over from other donors' samples. Sample: whole blood, taken in connection with sensitization to the hapten diphenylcyclopropenone (DPC). The CDR3 nucleotides are TGTGCCAGCAGTGAAAGGCCCGGCAGGGGCCACGAGCAGTACTTC. Its protein product is CASSERPGRGHEQYF.